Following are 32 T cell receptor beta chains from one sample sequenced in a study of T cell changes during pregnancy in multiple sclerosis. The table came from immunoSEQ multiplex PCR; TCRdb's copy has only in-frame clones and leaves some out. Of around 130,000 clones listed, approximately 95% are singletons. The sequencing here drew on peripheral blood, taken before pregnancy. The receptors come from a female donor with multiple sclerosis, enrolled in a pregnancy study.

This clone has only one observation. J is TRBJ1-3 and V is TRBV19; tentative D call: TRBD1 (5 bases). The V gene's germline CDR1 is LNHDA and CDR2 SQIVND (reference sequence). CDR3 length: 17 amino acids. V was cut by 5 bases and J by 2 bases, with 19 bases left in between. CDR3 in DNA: TGTGCCAGTAGTCCCTTGCCGGCCAGACAGACTGGAAACACCATATATTTT. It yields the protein CASSPLPARQTGNTIYF.

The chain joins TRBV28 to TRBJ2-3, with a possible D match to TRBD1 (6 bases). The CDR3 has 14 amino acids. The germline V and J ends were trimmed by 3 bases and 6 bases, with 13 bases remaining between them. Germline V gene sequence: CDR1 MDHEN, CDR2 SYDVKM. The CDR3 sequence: CASSLPFRGDTQYF. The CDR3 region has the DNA TGTGCCAGCAGTTTGCCGTTCAGGGGTGATACGCAGTATTTT. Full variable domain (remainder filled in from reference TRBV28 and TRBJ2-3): DVKVTQSSRYLVKRTGEKVFLECVQDMDHENMFWYRQDPGLGLRLIYFSYDVKMKEKGDIPEGYSVSREKKERFSLILESASTNQTSMYLCASSLPFRGDTQYFGPGTRLTVL.

The CDR3 DNA follows: TGTGCCAGCAGGAAAGAGAGGGATCAGCCCCAGCATTTT. This gives the protein CASRKERDQPQHF. The rearrangement links TRBV6-1 to TRBJ1-5; D unresolved. V was cut by 6 bases and J by 5 bases, with 11 bases left in between. This CDR3 spans 13 amino acids. Germline CDR1 reads MNHNS; CDR2 reads SASEGT.

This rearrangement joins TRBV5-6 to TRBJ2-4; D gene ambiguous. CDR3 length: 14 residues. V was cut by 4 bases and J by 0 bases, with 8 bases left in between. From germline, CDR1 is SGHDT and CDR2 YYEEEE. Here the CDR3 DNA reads TGTGCCAGCAGCCGTGGAGAAGCCAAAAACATTCAGTACTTC. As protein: CASSRGEAKNIQYF.

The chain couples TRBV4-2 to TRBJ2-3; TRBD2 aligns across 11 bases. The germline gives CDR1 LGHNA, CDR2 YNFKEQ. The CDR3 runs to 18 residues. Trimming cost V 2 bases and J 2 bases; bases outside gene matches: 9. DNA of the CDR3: TGTGCCAGCAGCCAAAATCCTGGGACTAGCGGCTACACAGATACGCAGTATTTT. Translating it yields CASSQNPGTSGYTDTQYF.

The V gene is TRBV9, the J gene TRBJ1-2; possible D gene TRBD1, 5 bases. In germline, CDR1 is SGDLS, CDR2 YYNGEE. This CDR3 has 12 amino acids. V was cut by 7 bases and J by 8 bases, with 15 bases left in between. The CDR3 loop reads CASRRDLGGYTF. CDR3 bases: TGTGCCAGCCGCCGGGACTTGGGGGGCTACACCTTC.

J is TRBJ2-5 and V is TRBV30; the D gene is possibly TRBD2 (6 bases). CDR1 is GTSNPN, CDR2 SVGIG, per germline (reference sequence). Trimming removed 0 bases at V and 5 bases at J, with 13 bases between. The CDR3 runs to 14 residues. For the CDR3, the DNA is TGTGCCTGGAGTGTCTCGGGAGTGGGGGAGACCCAGTACTTC. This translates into CAWSVSGVGETQYF.

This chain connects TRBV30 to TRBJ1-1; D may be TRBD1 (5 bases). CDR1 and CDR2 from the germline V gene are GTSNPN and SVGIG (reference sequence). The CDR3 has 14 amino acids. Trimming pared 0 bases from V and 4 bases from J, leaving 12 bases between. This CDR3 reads CAWSVLRVATEAFF. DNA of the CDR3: TGTGCCTGGAGTGTACTCAGGGTGGCCACTGAAGCTTTCTTT.

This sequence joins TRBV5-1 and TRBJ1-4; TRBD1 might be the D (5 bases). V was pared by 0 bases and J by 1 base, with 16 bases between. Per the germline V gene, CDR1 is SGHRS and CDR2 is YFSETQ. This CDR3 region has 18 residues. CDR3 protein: CASSLALEPGQTNEKLFF. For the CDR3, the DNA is TGCGCCAGCAGCTTGGCCTTGGAACCAGGGCAAACTAATGAAAAACTGTTTTTT.

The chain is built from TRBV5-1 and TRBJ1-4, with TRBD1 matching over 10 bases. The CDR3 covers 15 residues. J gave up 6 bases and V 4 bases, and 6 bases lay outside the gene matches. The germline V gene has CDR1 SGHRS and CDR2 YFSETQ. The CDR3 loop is CASSVDRGRDEKLFF. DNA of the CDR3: TGCGCCAGCAGCGTCGACAGGGGGCGCGATGAAAAACTGTTTTTT.

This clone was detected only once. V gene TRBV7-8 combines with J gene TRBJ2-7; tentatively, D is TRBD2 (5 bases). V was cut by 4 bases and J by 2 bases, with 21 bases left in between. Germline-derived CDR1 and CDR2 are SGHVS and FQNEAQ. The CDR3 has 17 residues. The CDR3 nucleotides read TGTGCCAGCAGCTCCGGGCGGGCAGGCCTTTACCCCTACGAGCAGTACTTC. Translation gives CASSSGRAGLYPYEQYF.

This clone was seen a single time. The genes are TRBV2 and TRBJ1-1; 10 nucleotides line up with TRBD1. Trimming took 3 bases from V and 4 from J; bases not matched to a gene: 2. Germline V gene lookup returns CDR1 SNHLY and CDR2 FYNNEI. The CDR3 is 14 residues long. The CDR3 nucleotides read TGTGCCAGCAGTGATTGGACAGGGGGCACTGAAGCTTTCTTT. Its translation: CASSDWTGGTEAFF.

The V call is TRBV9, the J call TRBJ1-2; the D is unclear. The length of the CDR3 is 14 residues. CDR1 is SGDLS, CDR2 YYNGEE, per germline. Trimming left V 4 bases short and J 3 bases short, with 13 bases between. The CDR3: CASSRARDHYGYTF. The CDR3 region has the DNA TGTGCCAGCAGCCGGGCGAGGGATCACTATGGCTACACCTTC.

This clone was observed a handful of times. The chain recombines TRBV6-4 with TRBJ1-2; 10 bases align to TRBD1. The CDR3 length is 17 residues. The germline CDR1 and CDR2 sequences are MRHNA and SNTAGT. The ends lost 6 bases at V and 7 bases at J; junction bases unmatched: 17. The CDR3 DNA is TGTGCCAGCAGCCTCTCCGCCTTTGGGACAGGGGTTTCTGGCTACACCTTC. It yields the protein CASSLSAFGTGVSGYTF.

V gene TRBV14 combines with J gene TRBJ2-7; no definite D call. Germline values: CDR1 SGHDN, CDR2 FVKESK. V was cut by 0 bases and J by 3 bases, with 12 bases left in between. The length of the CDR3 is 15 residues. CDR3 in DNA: TGTGCCAGCAGCCAAGAAAGTGGTTCGAGCTACGAGCAGTACTTC. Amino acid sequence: CASSQESGSSYEQYF. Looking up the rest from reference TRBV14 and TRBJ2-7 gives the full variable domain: EAGVTQFPSHSVIEKGQTVTLRCDPISGHDNLYWYRRVMGKEIKFLLHFVKESKQDESGMPNNRFLAERTGGTYSTLKVQPAELEDSGVYFCASSQESGSSYEQYFGPGTRLTVT.

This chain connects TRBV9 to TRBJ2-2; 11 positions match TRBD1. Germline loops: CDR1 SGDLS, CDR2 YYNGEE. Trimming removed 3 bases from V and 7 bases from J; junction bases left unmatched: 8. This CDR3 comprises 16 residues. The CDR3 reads CASSAKTGTGGGELFF. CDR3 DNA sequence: TGTGCCAGCAGCGCTAAAACCGGGACAGGGGGCGGGGAGCTGTTTTTT. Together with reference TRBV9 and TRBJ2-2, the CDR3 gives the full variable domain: DSGVTQTPKHLITATGQRVTLRCSPRSGDLSVYWYQQSLDQGLQFLIQYYNGEERAKGNILERFSAQQFPDLHSELNLSSLELGDSALYFCASSAKTGTGGGELFFGEGSRLTVL.

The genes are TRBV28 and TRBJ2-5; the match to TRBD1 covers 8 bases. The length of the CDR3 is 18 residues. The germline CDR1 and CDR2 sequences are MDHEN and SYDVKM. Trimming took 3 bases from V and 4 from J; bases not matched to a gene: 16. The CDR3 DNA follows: TGTGCCAGCAGTTTTCAACGGAGACAGGGGACCCTTCTAGAGACCCAGTACTTC. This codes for CASSFQRRQGTLLETQYF.

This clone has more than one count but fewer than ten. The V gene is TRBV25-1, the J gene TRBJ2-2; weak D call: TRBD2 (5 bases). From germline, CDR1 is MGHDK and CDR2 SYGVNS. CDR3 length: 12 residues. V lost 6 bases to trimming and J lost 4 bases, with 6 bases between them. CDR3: CASRRATGELFF. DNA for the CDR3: TGTGCCAGCAGGAGGGCCACCGGGGAGCTGTTTTTT.

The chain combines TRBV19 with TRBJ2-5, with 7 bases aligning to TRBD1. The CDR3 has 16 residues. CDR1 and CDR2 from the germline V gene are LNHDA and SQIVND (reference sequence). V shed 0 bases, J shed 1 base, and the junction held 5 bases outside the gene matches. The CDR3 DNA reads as TGTGCCAGTAGTATAGACCTGCGGACAGGCCAAGAGACCCAGTACTTC. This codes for CASSIDLRTGQETQYF.

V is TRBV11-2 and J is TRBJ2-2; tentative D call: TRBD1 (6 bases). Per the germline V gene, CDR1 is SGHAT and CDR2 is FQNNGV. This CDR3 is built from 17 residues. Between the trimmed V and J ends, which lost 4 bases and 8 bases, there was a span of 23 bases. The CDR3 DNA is TGTGCCAGCAGCTCGCTAACTAAAACAGGGAATCGTGGGGAGCTGTTTTTT. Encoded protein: CASSSLTKTGNRGELFF.

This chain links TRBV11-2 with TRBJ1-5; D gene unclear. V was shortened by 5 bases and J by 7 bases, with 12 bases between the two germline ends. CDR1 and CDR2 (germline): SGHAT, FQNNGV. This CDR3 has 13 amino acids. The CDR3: CASSLGPGQPQHF. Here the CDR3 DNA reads TGTGCCAGCAGCCTAGGACCGGGGCAGCCCCAGCATTTT.

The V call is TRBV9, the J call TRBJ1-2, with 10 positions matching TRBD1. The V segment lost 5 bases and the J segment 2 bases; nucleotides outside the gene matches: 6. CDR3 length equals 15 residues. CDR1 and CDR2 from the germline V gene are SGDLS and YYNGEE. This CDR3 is CASSVQTGGNYGYTF. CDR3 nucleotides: TGTGCCAGCAGTGTTCAGACAGGGGGCAACTATGGCTACACCTTC.

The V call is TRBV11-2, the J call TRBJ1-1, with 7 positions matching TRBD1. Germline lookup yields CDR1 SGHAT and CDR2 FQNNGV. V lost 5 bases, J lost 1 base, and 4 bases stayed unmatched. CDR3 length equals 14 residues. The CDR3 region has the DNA TGTGCCAGCAGCCCCGGGACAGAGAACACTGAAGCTTTCTTT. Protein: CASSPGTENTEAFF. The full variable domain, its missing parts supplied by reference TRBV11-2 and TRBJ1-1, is EAGVAQSPRYKIIEKRQSVAFWCNPISGHATLYWYQQILGQGPKLLIQFQNNGVVDDSQLPKDRFSAERLKGVDSTLKIQPAKLEDSAVYLCASSPGTENTEAFFGQGTRLTVV.

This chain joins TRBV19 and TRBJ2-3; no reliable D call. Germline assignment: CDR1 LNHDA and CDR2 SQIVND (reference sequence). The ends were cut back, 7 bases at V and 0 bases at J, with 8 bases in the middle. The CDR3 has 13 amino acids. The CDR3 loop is CASKTTSTDTQYF. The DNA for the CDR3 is TGTGCCAGTAAAACGACTAGCACAGATACGCAGTATTTT.

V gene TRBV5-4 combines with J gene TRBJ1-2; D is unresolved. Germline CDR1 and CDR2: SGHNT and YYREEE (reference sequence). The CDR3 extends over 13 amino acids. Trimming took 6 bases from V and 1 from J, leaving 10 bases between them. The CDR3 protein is CASKAENNYGYTF. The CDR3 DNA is TGTGCCAGCAAGGCGGAGAATAACTATGGCTACACCTTC.

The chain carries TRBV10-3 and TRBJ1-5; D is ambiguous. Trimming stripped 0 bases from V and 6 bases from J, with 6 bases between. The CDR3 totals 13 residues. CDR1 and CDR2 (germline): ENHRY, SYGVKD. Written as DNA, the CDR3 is TGTGCCATCAGTGAGTCGACTGTTCAGCCCCAGCATTTT. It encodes CAISESTVQPQHF.

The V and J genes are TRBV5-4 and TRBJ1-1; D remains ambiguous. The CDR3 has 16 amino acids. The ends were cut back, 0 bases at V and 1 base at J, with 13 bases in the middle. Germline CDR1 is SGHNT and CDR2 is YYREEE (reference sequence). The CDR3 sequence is CASSLARRAGNTEAFF. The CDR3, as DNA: TGTGCCAGCAGCTTGGCCCGTAGGGCGGGGAACACTGAAGCTTTCTTT.

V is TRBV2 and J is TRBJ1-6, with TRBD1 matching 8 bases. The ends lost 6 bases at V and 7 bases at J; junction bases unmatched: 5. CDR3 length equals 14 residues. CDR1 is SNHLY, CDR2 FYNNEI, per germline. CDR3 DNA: TGTGCCAGCAGAGGACAGGGAAGCAATTCACCCCTCCACTTT. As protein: CASRGQGSNSPLHF.

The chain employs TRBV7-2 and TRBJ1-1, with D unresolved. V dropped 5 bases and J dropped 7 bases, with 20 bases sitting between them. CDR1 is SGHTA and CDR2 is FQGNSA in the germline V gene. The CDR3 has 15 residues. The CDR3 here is CASSLHGSPEGEAFF. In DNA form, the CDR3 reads TGTGCCAGCAGCCTTCACGGGAGCCCGGAGGGTGAAGCTTTCTTT.

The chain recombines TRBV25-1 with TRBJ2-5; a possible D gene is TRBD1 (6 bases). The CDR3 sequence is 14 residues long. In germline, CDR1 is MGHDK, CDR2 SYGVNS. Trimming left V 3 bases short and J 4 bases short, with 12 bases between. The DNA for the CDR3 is TGTGCCAGCAGTGACCGCACAGGGTTAGAGACCCAGTACTTC. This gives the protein CASSDRTGLETQYF. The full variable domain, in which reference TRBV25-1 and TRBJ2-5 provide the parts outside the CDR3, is EADIYQTPRYLVIGTGKKITLECSQTMGHDKMYWYQQDPGMELHLIHYSYGVNSTEKGDLSSESTVSRIRTEHFPLTLESARPSHTSQYLCASSDRTGLETQYFGPGTRLLVL.

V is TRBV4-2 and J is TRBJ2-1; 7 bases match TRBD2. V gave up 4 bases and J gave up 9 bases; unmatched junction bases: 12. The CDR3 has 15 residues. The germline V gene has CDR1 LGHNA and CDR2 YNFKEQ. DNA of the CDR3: TGTGCCAGCAGCCTTCGCGAGGGAGGGTCGGGTGAGCAGTTCTTC. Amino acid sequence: CASSLREGGSGEQFF.

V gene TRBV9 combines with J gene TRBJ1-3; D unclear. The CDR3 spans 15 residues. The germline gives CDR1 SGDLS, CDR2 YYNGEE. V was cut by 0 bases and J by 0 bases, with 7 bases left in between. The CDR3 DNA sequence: TGTGCCAGCAGCGTAGACGGGAGCTCTGGAAACACCATATATTTT. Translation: CASSVDGSSGNTIYF.